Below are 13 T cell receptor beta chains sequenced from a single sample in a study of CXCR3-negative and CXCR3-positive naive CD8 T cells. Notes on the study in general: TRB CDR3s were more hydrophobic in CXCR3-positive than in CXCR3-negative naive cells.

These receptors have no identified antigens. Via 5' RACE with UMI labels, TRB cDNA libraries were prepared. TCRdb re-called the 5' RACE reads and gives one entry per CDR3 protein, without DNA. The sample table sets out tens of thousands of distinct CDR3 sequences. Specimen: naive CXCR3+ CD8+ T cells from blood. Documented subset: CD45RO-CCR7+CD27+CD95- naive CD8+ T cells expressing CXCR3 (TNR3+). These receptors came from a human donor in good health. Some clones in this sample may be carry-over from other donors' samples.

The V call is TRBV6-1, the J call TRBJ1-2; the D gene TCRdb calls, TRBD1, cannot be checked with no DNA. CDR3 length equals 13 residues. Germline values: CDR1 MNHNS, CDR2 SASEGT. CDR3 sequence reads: CASTTGQPYGYTF.

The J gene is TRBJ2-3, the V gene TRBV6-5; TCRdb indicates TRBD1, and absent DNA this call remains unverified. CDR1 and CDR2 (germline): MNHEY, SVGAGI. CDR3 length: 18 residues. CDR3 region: CASSYSVVGGDFTDTQYF.

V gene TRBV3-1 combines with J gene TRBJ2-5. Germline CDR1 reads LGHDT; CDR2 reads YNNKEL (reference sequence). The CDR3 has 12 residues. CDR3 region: CASSQGAETQYF.

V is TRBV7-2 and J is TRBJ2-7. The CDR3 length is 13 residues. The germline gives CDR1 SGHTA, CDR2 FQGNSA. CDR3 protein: CASSFPSSYEQYF.

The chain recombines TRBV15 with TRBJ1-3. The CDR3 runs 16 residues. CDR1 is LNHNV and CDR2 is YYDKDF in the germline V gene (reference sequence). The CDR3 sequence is CATSRDLGIFGNTIYF.

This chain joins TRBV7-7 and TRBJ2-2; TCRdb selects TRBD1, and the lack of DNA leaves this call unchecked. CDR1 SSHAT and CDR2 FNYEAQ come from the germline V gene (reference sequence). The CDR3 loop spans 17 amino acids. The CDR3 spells CASSLDPGTSNTGELFF.

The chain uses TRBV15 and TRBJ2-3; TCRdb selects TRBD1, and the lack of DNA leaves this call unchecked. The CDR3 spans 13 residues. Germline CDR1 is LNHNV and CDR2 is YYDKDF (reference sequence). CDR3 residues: CATSSTGGHTQYF.

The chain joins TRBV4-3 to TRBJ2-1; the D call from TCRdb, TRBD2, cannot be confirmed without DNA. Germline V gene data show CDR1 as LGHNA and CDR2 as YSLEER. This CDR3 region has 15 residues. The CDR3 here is CASSQVAGGYSEQFF.

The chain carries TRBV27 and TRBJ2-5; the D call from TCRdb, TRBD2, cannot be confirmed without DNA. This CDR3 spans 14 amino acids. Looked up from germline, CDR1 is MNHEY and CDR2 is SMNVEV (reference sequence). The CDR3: CASSYTSGQETQYF.

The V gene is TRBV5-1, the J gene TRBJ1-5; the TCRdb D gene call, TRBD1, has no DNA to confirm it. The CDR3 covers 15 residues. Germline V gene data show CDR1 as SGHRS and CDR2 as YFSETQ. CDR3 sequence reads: CASSLGEFSNQPQHF. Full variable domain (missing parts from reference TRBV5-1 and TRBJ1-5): KAGVTQTPRYLIKTRGQQVTLSCSPISGHRSVSWYQQTPGQGLQFLFEYFSETQRNKGNFPGRFSGRQFSNSRSEMNVSTLELGDSALYLCASSLGEFSNQPQHFGDGTRLSIL.

CDR3 amino acids: CASTLPASCLYEQFF. The chain has TRBV12-3 or TRBV12-4 and TRBJ2-1; TCRdb names TRBD2, which stays unverified in the absence of DNA. The CDR3 has 15 residues.

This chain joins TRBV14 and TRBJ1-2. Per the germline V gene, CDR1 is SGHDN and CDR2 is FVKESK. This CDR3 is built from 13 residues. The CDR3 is CASSRYEGWEDTF.

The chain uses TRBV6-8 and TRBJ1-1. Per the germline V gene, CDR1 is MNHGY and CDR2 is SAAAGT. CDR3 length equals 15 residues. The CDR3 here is CASSFIRTENTEAFF.